Here is one TCR beta chain with its context. The CDR3 covers 15 residues. Trimming left V 1 base short and J 5 bases short, with 14 bases between. Germline loops: CDR1 DFQATT, CDR2 SNEGSKA (reference sequence). This entry belongs to a study of blood T cells in healthy people across ages. Primers used in a second PCR of roughly 6 to 11 cycles were a sample-barcoded 5' primer and a J-beta primer mix. TCRdb independently ran MiXCR on the 5' RACE reads; one entry per CDR3 protein. The sample comprises 1.5 million to 2 million distinct CDR3 sequences, around 50% of which are singletons, and roughly 2.1% rests with the top ten.

Source material: blood. This sequence joins TRBV20-1 and TRBJ2-2; tentatively, D is TRBD1 (5 bases). The receptor was isolated from a middle-aged woman in good health. CDR3: CSARGPRTPTGELFF. For the CDR3, the DNA is TGCAGTGCTAGAGGGCCACGGACACCTACCGGGGAGCTGTTTTTT.